This passage covers 26 T cell receptor beta chains from one sample sequenced in a study of T cells after yellow fever vaccination. TCRdb fed the 5' RACE reads into MiXCR, producing one record per CDR3 protein. Here the sample spans under 500,000 distinct CDR3 sequences, roughly a sixth being singletons. The sequencing here drew on PBMCs, taken before the yellow fever booster vaccination. The source is a man between 18 and 29 years old who received the YFV17D yellow fever vaccine.

The CDR3 bases are TGCAGTGCTAGACCCGGACTAGCGGGGCATAATGAGCAGTTCTTC. This sequence encodes CSARPGLAGHNEQFF. The chain joins TRBV20-1 to TRBJ2-1, with TRBD2 identical over 12 bases. CDR3 size: 15 residues. Germline V gives CDR1 DFQATT, CDR2 SNEGSKA (reference sequence). After removal of 2 bases from V and 7 bases from J, the junction contained 6 bases not matched to a gene.

The rearrangement links TRBV18 to TRBJ2-5, with 11 bases lining up with TRBD2. Germline trimming cut 4 bases from V and 5 bases from J; bases unmatched to any gene: 6. This CDR3 has 15 residues. Germline lookup yields CDR1 KGHSH and CDR2 LQKENI. The CDR3 region has the DNA TGTGCCAGCTCACAACTAGCGGGGGCAGCGGAGACCCAGTACTTC. It is translated as CASSQLAGAAETQYF.

On this clonotype: A much larger clone sits a single nucleotide away, making a read error possible. The V and J genes are TRBV20-1 and TRBJ2-7, with D unclear. Per the germline V gene, CDR1 is DFQATT and CDR2 is SNEGSKA (reference sequence). The CDR3 loop spans 11 amino acids. V was clipped by 4 bases and J by 3 bases, with 7 bases between them. The CDR3 spells CSATANYEQYF. The CDR3 nucleotides read TGCAGTGCTACAGCAAACTACGAGCAGTACTTC.

CDR3 sequence reads: CASSRLHSSTDTQYF. CDR3 DNA sequence: TGTGCCAGCTCCCGACTACACTCTAGCACAGATACGCAGTATTTT. The chain carries TRBV18 and TRBJ2-3; D might be TRBD2 (5 bases). The CDR3 covers 15 residues. V dropped 6 bases and J dropped 0 bases, with 13 bases sitting between them. Germline-derived CDR1 and CDR2 are KGHSH and LQKENI.

Ten or more counts support this clonotype. The J gene is TRBJ2-1, the V gene TRBV6-4; weak D call: TRBD2 (7 bases). Per the germline V gene, CDR1 is MRHNA and CDR2 is SNTAGT. The CDR3 runs 19 residues. V was shortened by 6 bases and J by 0 bases, with 24 bases between the two germline ends. CDR3 in DNA: TGTGCCAGCAGCCCCGGTGGGGCGGGGGCCGCGAGCTCCTACAATGAGCAGTTCTTC. Encoded protein: CASSPGGAGAASSYNEQFF.

The V and J genes are TRBV4-2 and TRBJ1-1; D might be TRBD1 (5 bases). V shed 4 bases and J shed 0 bases, with 15 bases lying between them. Germline-derived CDR1 and CDR2 are LGHNA and YNFKEQ. CDR3 length: 16 amino acids. CDR3 in amino acids: CASSPHREGMNTEAFF. CDR3 DNA sequence: TGTGCCAGCAGCCCTCACCGTGAGGGGATGAACACTGAAGCTTTCTTT.

The chain carries TRBV4-3 and TRBJ1-1; the match to TRBD1 covers 7 bases. J gave up 6 bases and V 4 bases, and 11 bases lay outside the gene matches. The CDR3 runs to 15 residues. Germline V gene lookup returns CDR1 LGHNA and CDR2 YSLEER. DNA for the CDR3: TGCGCCAGCAGCCCTAAGGACAGGTCCTTGTCTGAAGCTTTCTTT. The encoded protein is CASSPKDRSLSEAFF.

The gene calls are TRBV16 and TRBJ1-2; perhaps TRBD1 as D (5 bases). The CDR3 contains 14 residues. Germline V gene sequence: CDR1 KGHSY, CDR2 FQNENV. The V and J ends lost 2 bases and 9 bases respectively, with 16 bases between them. The CDR3 DNA reads as TGTGCCAGCAGCCAAATGAGGGGCGAAGGGAGCTACACCTTC. It encodes CASSQMRGEGSYTF.

The chain recombines TRBV12-3 or TRBV12-4 with TRBJ2-1; 8 bases agree with TRBD1. J was trimmed by 1 base and V by 3 bases; bases with no gene match: 2. The CDR3 is made up of 15 amino acids. This CDR3 is CASSLGQVSYNEQFF. The CDR3 DNA sequence: TGTGCCAGCAGTTTGGGACAGGTGTCCTACAATGAGCAGTTCTTC.

This clonotype was seen a few times. This chain links TRBV7-9 with TRBJ1-4; a possible D gene is TRBD1 (5 bases). V lost 3 bases, J lost 8 bases, and 13 bases lay in between. The CDR3 has 14 amino acids. CDR1 is SEHNR and CDR2 is FQNEAQ in the germline V gene (reference sequence). CDR3 sequence (DNA): TGTGCCAGCAGCTTTGGGGGGGAAGAGGAAAAACTGTTTTTT. Protein: CASSFGGEEEKLFF.

The CDR3 region has the DNA TGTGCCAGCAACCTACGTAGAGGACAGGACGTGAGGCAGCCCCAGCATTTT. This codes for CASNLRRGQDVRQPQHF. The chain employs TRBV6-6 and TRBJ1-5; TRBD1 agrees at 7 bases. The CDR3 consists of 17 residues. J was trimmed by 7 bases and V by 7 bases; bases with no gene match: 19. Germline CDR1 reads MNHNY; CDR2 reads SVGAGI (reference sequence).

The chain joins TRBV10-3 to TRBJ2-3, with 10 bases matching TRBD2. The CDR3 sequence is 15 residues long. Germline CDR1 ENHRY, CDR2 SYGVKD. With V trimmed by 2 bases and J by 4 bases, 3 bases remained unmatched. CDR3 loop: CAISEGLAGADTQYF. In nucleotides, the CDR3 is TGTGCCATCAGTGAGGGTCTAGCGGGGGCAGATACGCAGTATTTT.

This clonotype was found a few times. V and J are TRBV2 and TRBJ1-1; 7 positions match TRBD1. Germline lookup yields CDR1 SNHLY and CDR2 FYNNEI. The V segment lost 4 bases and the J segment 1 base; nucleotides outside the gene matches: 3. This CDR3 region has 14 residues. CDR3 region: CASSVEGANTEAFF. CDR3 coding DNA: TGTGCCAGCAGTGTCGAGGGGGCGAACACTGAAGCTTTCTTT.

The rearrangement uses TRBV12-3 or TRBV12-4 and TRBJ1-2; D is undetermined. Trimming took off 3 bases at V and 8 bases at J, with 10 bases between the two ends. This CDR3 has 12 amino acids. The CDR3 DNA is TGTGCCAGCAGTTTCGAGGAAATAGGCTACACCTTC. It encodes CASSFEEIGYTF.

This chain connects TRBV18 to TRBJ1-3; D is unresolved. CDR1 and CDR2 (germline): KGHSH, LQKENI. This CDR3 contains 13 residues. The germline V and J ends were trimmed by 5 bases and 4 bases, with 9 bases remaining between them. CDR3 DNA: TGTGCCAGCTCAAGGGAGGCCGGAAACACCATATATTTT. Its translation: CASSREAGNTIYF. The full variable domain, in which reference TRBV18 and TRBJ1-3 provide the parts outside the CDR3, is NAGVMQNPRHLVRRRGQEARLRCSPMKGHSHVYWYRQLPEEGLKFMVYLQKENIIDESGMPKERFSAEFPKEGPSILRIQQVVRGDSAAYFCASSREAGNTIYFGEGSWLTVV.

The gene calls are TRBV7-2 and TRBJ2-7; tentative D call: TRBD1 (6 bases). The germline CDR1 and CDR2 sequences are SGHTA and FQGNSA. Trimming took off 4 bases at V and 3 bases at J, with 13 bases between the two ends. This CDR3 is 14 amino acids long. The CDR3 protein is CASSSPSGVYEQYF. Here the CDR3 DNA reads TGTGCCAGCAGCTCCCCTTCAGGGGTCTACGAGCAGTACTTC.

This clonotype appeared a few times. The V and J genes are TRBV27 and TRBJ2-7; D is undetermined. This CDR3 is 11 amino acids long. Germline V gene sequence: CDR1 MNHEY, CDR2 SMNVEV (reference sequence). Trimming pared 6 bases from V and 7 bases from J, leaving 10 bases between. The CDR3 DNA reads as TGTGCCAGCAGGATATGGTGGGAGCAGTACGTC. It specifies CASRIWWEQYV.

This chain joins TRBV5-1 and TRBJ2-1, with D possibly matching TRBD2 (6 bases). The CDR3 has 18 amino acids. V was pared by 0 bases and J by 4 bases, with 20 bases between. Germline V gene lookup returns CDR1 SGHRS and CDR2 YFSETQ. The CDR3 is CASSLDYGGTSPYNEQFF. The CDR3 DNA reads TGCGCCAGCAGCTTGGATTATGGAGGGACGTCGCCATACAATGAGCAGTTCTTC.

The J gene is TRBJ1-5, the V gene TRBV12-3 or TRBV12-4; D might be TRBD1 (5 bases). CDR3 size: 14 residues. Deletions cut 5 bases from V and 1 base from J, with 9 bases between. CDR3 bases: TGTGCCAGCAGTCGGACATTCAGCAATCAGCCCCAGCATTTT. This gives the protein CASSRTFSNQPQHF.

The rearrangement uses TRBV6-5 and TRBJ2-3, with D unclear. V gave up 2 bases and J gave up 2 bases, with 14 bases separating them. The CDR3 is 16 amino acids. Germline V CDR1 and CDR2: MNHEY, SVGAGI. CDR3 amino acids: CASSYGRSVTTDTQYF. DNA for the CDR3: TGTGCCAGCAGTTACGGCAGGTCGGTCACCACAGATACGCAGTATTTT.

This clonotype was recorded many times. The chain recombines TRBV12-3 or TRBV12-4 with TRBJ2-2; TRBD1 or TRBD2 may be the D gene (5 bases each). The CDR3 contains 14 residues. V lost 6 bases, J lost 6 bases, and 14 bases lay in between. The CDR3 DNA sequence: TGTGCCAGCAGCCTGGGACGGCGAGCCGGGGAGCTGTTTTTT. It is translated as CASSLGRRAGELFF.

The table lists this clonotype with a few counts. This rearrangement joins TRBV7-2 to TRBJ2-5, with 7 bases identical to TRBD2. The germline gives CDR1 SGHTA, CDR2 FQGNSA. With V trimmed by 5 bases and J by 5 bases, 8 bases remained unmatched. The CDR3 runs 14 residues. CDR3 protein: CASSKMGGGETQYF. CDR3 nucleotide sequence: TGTGCCAGCAGCAAAATGGGGGGAGGGGAGACCCAGTACTTC.

This clonotype was seen ten or more times. This chain joins TRBV20-1 and TRBJ2-1; 14 nucleotides agree with TRBD2. The CDR3 contains 15 residues. Trimming cost V 6 bases and J 4 bases; bases outside gene matches: 5. In germline, CDR1 is DFQATT, CDR2 SNEGSKA (reference sequence). CDR3 in amino acids: CSAWTSGGSYNEQFF. DNA for the CDR3: TGCAGTGCGTGGACTAGCGGGGGGTCTTACAATGAGCAGTTCTTC.

The chain links TRBV4-2 to TRBJ1-5, with 10 bases matching TRBD1. CDR3 length: 17 amino acids. CDR1 and CDR2 from the germline V gene are LGHNA and YNFKEQ. Germline trimming cut 0 bases from V and 5 bases from J; bases unmatched to any gene: 7. The CDR3 protein is CASSQDEGQGIDQPQHF. The CDR3, as DNA: TGTGCCAGCAGCCAAGATGAGGGACAGGGGATCGATCAGCCCCAGCATTTT.

CDR3: CASSIRTSGEFYEQYV. CDR3 DNA sequence: TGTGCCAGCAGCATAAGGACTAGCGGGGAGTTCTACGAGCAGTACGTC. The chain recombines TRBV21-1 with TRBJ2-7; the table's D call of TRBD2 was not tested on the DNA. TRBV21-1 is classified as a pseudogene. The CDR3 length is 16 residues.

The sample holds many counts of this clonotype. This chain uses TRBV5-6 with TRBJ2-3; TRBD2 matches 10 bases. V was pared by 6 bases and J by 0 bases, with 13 bases of the junction left unmatched. CDR1 and CDR2 (germline): SGHDT, YYEEEE. The CDR3 totals 18 residues. The CDR3 DNA reads TGTGCCAGCATCGCAAGGACTAGCGGAGTCCCTAGCACAGATACGCAGTATTTT. It codes for CASIARTSGVPSTDTQYF.